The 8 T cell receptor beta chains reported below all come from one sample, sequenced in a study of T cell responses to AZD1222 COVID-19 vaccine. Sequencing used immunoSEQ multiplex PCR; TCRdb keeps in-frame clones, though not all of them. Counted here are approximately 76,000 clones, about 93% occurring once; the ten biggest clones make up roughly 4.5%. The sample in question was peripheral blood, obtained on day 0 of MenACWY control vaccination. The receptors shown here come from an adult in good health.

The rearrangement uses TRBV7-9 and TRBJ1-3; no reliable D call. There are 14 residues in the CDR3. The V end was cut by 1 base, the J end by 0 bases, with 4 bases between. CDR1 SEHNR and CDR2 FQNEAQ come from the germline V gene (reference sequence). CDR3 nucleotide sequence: TGTGCCAGCAGCTTAGTGAGCTCTGGAAACACCATATATTTT. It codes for CASSLVSSGNTIYF.

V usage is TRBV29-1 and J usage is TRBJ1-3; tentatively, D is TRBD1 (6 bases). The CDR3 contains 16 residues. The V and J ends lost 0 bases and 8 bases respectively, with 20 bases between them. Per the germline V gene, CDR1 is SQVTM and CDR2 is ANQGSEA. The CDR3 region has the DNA TGCAGCGTTGAAGATCTTTTAGGACAGAGGAAAGACACCATATATTTT. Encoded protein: CSVEDLLGQRKDTIYF.

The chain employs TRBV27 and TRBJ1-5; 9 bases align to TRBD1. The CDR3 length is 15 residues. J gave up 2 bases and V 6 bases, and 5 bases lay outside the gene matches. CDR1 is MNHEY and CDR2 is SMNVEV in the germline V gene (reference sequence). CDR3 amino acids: CASRQGARGNQPQHF. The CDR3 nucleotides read TGTGCCAGCAGACAGGGGGCGCGTGGCAATCAGCCCCAGCATTTT.

The CDR3 coding sequence is TGTGCCAGCAGCCAGGTTCCGGGCCCTGGAGACACAGATACGCAGTATTTT. Amino acids: CASSQVPGPGDTDTQYF. The chain combines TRBV27 with TRBJ2-3; D gene uncertain. This CDR3 contains 17 residues. V was shortened by 6 bases and J by 2 bases, with 21 bases between the two germline ends. Germline V CDR1 and CDR2: MNHEY, SMNVEV (reference sequence).

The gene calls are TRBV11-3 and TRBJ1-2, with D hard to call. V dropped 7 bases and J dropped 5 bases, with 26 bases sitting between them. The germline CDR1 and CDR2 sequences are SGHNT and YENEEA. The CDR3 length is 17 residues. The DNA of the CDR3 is TGTGCCAGCAATTGCCCCGTTAGAGGATCGTTTCGATATGGCTACACCTTC. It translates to CASNCPVRGSFRYGYTF.

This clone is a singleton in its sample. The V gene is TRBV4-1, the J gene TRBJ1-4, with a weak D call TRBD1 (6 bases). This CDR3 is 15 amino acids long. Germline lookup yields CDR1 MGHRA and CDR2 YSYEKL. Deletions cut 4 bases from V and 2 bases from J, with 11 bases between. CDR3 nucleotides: TGCGCCAGCAGCCCCCAGGGGCCTACTAATGAAAAACTGTTTTTT. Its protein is CASSPQGPTNEKLFF.

CDR3: CASSTDGYHNYEQYF. The DNA of the CDR3 is TGTGCCAGCAGTACAGACGGGTATCACAACTACGAGCAGTACTTC. This chain uses TRBV27 with TRBJ2-7, with D uncertain. There are 15 residues in the CDR3. Trimming pared 5 bases from V and 3 bases from J, leaving 17 bases between. Germline assignment: CDR1 MNHEY and CDR2 SMNVEV (reference sequence).

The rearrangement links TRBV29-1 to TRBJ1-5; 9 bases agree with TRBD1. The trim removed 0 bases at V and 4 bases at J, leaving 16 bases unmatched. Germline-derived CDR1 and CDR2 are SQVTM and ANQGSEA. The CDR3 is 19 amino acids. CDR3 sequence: CSVEDGVVRTGDWNQPQHF. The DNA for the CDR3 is TGCAGCGTTGAAGATGGGGTTGTTCGGACAGGGGATTGGAATCAGCCCCAGCATTTT.